This entry describes one TCR beta chain. The V and J ends lost 0 bases and 1 base respectively, with 9 bases between them. CDR1 and CDR2 (germline): SGDLS, YYNGEE. There are 15 residues in the CDR3. Only in-frame clones appear in the TCRdb table, and some are missing; sequencing was by immunoSEQ multiplex PCR. The sample shows some 150,000 clones, around nine tenths of them seen only once. This specimen comes from a study of T cell responses to AZD1222 COVID-19 vaccine. Second doses were pooled across both intervals (about 4 or about 12 weeks). The gene calls are TRBV9 and TRBJ2-3; weak D call: TRBD2 (6 bases). Material: peripheral blood, obtained 28 days after the second AZD1222 dose. This clonotype originated in an adult who received the AZD1222 COVID-19 vaccine. The CDR3 is CASSVAASGTDTQYF. In DNA form, the CDR3 reads TGTGCCAGCAGCGTAGCCGCTAGCGGCACAGATACGCAGTATTTT.